The sequence of this TCR beta chain was determined in a study of T-cell memory formation after mild COVID-19. Study in general: Largely donor-specific sequence clusters came from a couple of donors.

Findings and limits, study-wide: Shrinking CD4+ clones were chiefly CM and EM; CD8+ ones were chiefly EMRA. CD4/CD8 balance characterized clones contracting day 15 to 85, and CD4+ skew characterized later expanders.

The junction had 7 bases not matched to a gene; V was cut back by 5 bases and J by 2 bases. CDR3 length: 16 amino acids. The V gene's germline CDR1 is MNHEY and CDR2 SVGAGI. Libraries for TCRalpha and TCRbeta carried sample barcodes and unique molecular identifiers via 5'RACE. MiXCR was run by TCRdb on the 5' RACE reads, yielding one entry per CDR3 protein. The table records around 210,000 distinct CDR3 sequences, around 8.8% of them present only once. This clonotype occurred once. Its antigen remains unknown. The chain employs TRBV6-5 and TRBJ2-7, with 12 bases matching TRBD2. Sequencing used PBMCs or a T cell subset sorted from them (not recorded which). This receptor was identified in a man between 18 and 29 years old who had mild COVID-19 (a few samples of this study predate the infection). Cell type and time point are not known. The CDR3 DNA reads as TGTGCCAGCAGTCCGCGGACTAGCGGGGCTACCTACGAGCAGTACTTC. As protein: CASSPRTSGATYEQYF.